This entry lists 24 T cell receptor beta chains sequenced from one sample in a study of blood T cells in healthy people across ages. Together with a sample-barcoded 5' primer, a J-beta primer mix was included in a second PCR lasting roughly 6 to 12 cycles. Each CDR3 protein is one row after TCRdb ran MiXCR on the 5' RACE reads. Among 600,000 to 800,000 distinct CDR3 sequences, over 40% were seen once, and the ten largest hold roughly 13%. Material for sequencing was blood. All receptors derive from a woman older than 75 in good health.

This clonotype has a count of ten or more. CDR3 bases: TGTGCCAGCAGTTTAGTTAGGGATGAGCAGTTCTTC. Its translation is CASSLVRDEQFF. This sequence joins TRBV12-3 or TRBV12-4 and TRBJ2-1; D is ambiguous. The CDR3 spans 12 residues. Trimming removed 1 base from V and 8 bases from J, with 6 bases in between.

About this clonotype: A much larger clone lies one base from this, so it may be a read error. The chain employs TRBV9 and TRBJ2-3; D remains ambiguous. The V end was cut by 2 bases, the J end by 5 bases, with 12 bases between. In germline, CDR1 is SGDLS, CDR2 YYNGEE. The CDR3 sequence is 14 residues long. The CDR3 reads CASSVGGLQDTQYF. In DNA form, the CDR3 reads TGTGCCAGCAGCGTCGGCGGCCTTCAAGATACGCAGTATTTT.

As to this clonotype: This may be a read error, as it is one base from a much larger clone. The chain combines TRBV6-2 or TRBV6-3 with TRBJ2-7; D ambiguous. CDR3 length equals 11 residues. Germline V lookup: CDR1 MNHEY, CDR2 SVGEGT. V lost 6 bases to trimming and J lost 7 bases, with 10 bases between them. CDR3 residues: CASRVYNEQYF. CDR3 nucleotide sequence: TGTGCCAGCAGGGTCTACAATGAGCAGTACTTC.

Remarks on this clonotype: This may stem from a read error, because a much larger clone lies one nucleotide away. The gene calls are TRBV12-3 or TRBV12-4 and TRBJ2-1; unclear D gene. This CDR3 has 15 amino acids. V was clipped by 6 bases and J by 5 bases, with 17 bases between them. The CDR3 coding sequence is TGTGCCAGCAGCCTAGGAGAACCGCCTAACAATGAGCAGTTCTTC. Amino acid sequence: CASSLGEPPNNEQFF.

For this clonotype: This may be a read error, as it is one base from a much larger clone. This chain uses TRBV7-8 with TRBJ2-1, with D possibly TRBD1 on 6 matching bases. CDR3 length: 15 residues. Looked up from germline, CDR1 is SGHVS and CDR2 is FQNEAQ. The CDR3 bases are TGTGCCGGCAGCTCCTACAGGGAAGGGGACGATGAGCAGTTCTTC. Its translation is CAGSSYREGDDEQFF.

The CDR3 loop reads CASRRADEQYF. The CDR3 coding sequence is TGTGCCAGCAGGAGAGCCGACGAGCAGTACTTC. V usage is TRBV12-3 or TRBV12-4 and J usage is TRBJ2-7; D uncertain. With 6 bases removed from V and 5 bases from J, the gap between germline ends came to 8 bases. The CDR3 loop spans 11 amino acids.

This clonotype was counted many times. The rearrangement links TRBV7-9 to TRBJ1-4; 12 bases line up with TRBD1. Germline V lookup: CDR1 SEHNR, CDR2 FQNEAQ (reference sequence). Unmatched junction bases numbered 5, after V lost 5 bases and J lost 4 bases. This CDR3 has 16 amino acids. CDR3 protein: CASSRGTGGVNEKLFF. The CDR3 region has the DNA TGTGCCAGCAGCCGTGGGACAGGGGGCGTTAATGAAAAACTGTTTTTT. The whole variable domain, remainder taken from reference TRBV7-9 and TRBJ1-4, is DTGVSQNPRHKITKRGQNVTFRCDPISEHNRLYWYRQTLGQGPEFLTYFQNEAQLEKSRLLSDRFSAERPKGSFSTLEIQRTEQGDSAMYLCASSRGTGGVNEKLFFGSGTQLSVL.

The rearrangement joins TRBV29-1 to TRBJ2-5; TRBD1 matches at 8 bases. TRBJ2-1 matches the DNA end more closely, so the J call is doubtful. The CDR3 contains 13 residues. In germline, CDR1 is SQVTM, CDR2 ANQGSEA. CDR3 loop: CSGLRGLGETQFF. Here the CDR3 DNA reads TGCAGCGGCCTCAGGGGGCTGGGGGAGACCCAGTTCTTC.

The chain uses TRBV12-3 or TRBV12-4 and TRBJ2-2, with 12 positions matching TRBD2. V dropped 5 bases and J dropped 5; count of bases not matched to a gene: 6. This CDR3 is built from 16 residues. The CDR3 coding sequence is TGTGCCAGCAGTCCGGGGACTAGCGGGTTAACCGGGGAGCTGTTTTTT. Translated: CASSPGTSGLTGELFF.

The rearrangement joins TRBV25-1 to TRBJ2-2, with D uncertain. The germline V gene encodes CDR1 MGHDK and CDR2 SYGVNS. V lost 6 bases to trimming and J lost 5 bases, with 10 bases between them. The CDR3 contains 13 residues. For the CDR3, the DNA is TGTGCCAGCAGCACACAGAGAACCGGGGAGCTGTTTTTT. It is translated as CASSTQRTGELFF. Full variable domain (remainder filled in from reference TRBV25-1 and TRBJ2-2): EADIYQTPRYLVIGTGKKITLECSQTMGHDKMYWYQQDPGMELHLIHYSYGVNSTEKGDLSSESTVSRIRTEHFPLTLESARPSHTSQYLCASSTQRTGELFFGEGSRLTVL.

About this clonotype itself: At one end the junction does not follow the germline gene, possibly because of a read error. The V gene is TRBV20-1, the J gene TRBJ2-1; the match to TRBD2 covers 12 bases. Germline values: CDR1 DFQATT, CDR2 SNEGSKA (reference sequence). This CDR3 comprises 17 residues. The CDR3 coding sequence is TGCAGTGGTGCGGGGTCTAGCGGGAGGGCTTCCTACAGTGAGCAGTTCTTC. It specifies CSGAGSSGRASYSEQFF.

The V gene is TRBV20-1, the J gene TRBJ2-7, with 8 bases matching TRBD1. The V and J ends lost 0 bases and 5 bases, in that order; junction bases with no gene match: 9. Germline V CDR1 and CDR2: DFQATT, SNEGSKA (reference sequence). There are 15 residues in the CDR3. Here the CDR3 DNA reads TGCAGTGCTAGAGACCTCGGACAGGGAAGGAACGAGCAGTACTTC. Amino acids: CSARDLGQGRNEQYF.

This clonotype was seen a few times. Given a much more abundant clone one base away, this may be a read error. The chain couples TRBV28 to TRBJ2-7; weak D call: TRBD1 (7 bases). This CDR3 region has 13 residues. The ends were cut back, 5 bases at V and 7 bases at J, with 15 bases in the middle. CDR1 MDHEN and CDR2 SYDVKM come from the germline V gene. The chain's CDR3 is CASSSRGDNEQYF. The DNA for the CDR3 is TGTGCCAGCAGTAGCAGGGGGGACAATGAGCAGTACTTC.

V and J are TRBV7-9 and TRBJ2-1; no definite D call. Per the germline V gene, CDR1 is SEHNR and CDR2 is FQNEAQ (reference sequence). V lost 0 bases and J 1 base, leaving 7 bases between the germline ends. CDR3 size: 15 residues. DNA of the CDR3: TGTGCCAGCAGCTTAGCGCCTTTTTCCTACAATGAGCAGTTCTTC. It specifies CASSLAPFSYNEQFF.

This clonotype was recorded at least ten times. V is TRBV7-2 and J is TRBJ1-1, with D perhaps TRBD1 (5 bases). The length of the CDR3 is 14 residues. Germline CDR1 SGHTA, CDR2 FQGNSA. The V and J ends lost 1 base and 8 bases respectively, with 14 bases between them. The CDR3 DNA sequence: TGTGCCAGCAGCTTAGATCAGGGCTCGGACGAAGCTTTCTTT. Its protein is CASSLDQGSDEAFF.

Turning to this clonotype: A single base separates this from a much larger clone, so it may be a read error. DNA of the CDR3: TGCGCCAGCATCGAGGCTGGAGGGCAGTACTTC. Residues: CASIEAGGQYF. This chain links TRBV5-1 with TRBJ2-5, with D possibly being TRBD2 (6 bases). Trimming left V 6 bases short and J 11 bases short, with 14 bases between. This CDR3 comprises 11 residues. From germline, CDR1 is SGHRS and CDR2 YFSETQ.

The count of this clonotype is one. The chain couples TRBV5-1 to TRBJ2-3, with TRBD2 identical over 13 bases. Germline V gene lookup returns CDR1 SGHRS and CDR2 YFSETQ. The CDR3 extends over 15 amino acids. J gave up 4 bases and V 4 bases, and 3 bases lay outside the gene matches. The chain's CDR3 is CASSRLAGGSDTQYF. For the CDR3, the DNA is TGCGCCAGCAGCCGACTAGCGGGGGGATCAGATACGCAGTATTTT.

This clonotype was counted ten times or more. Compared with germline, one end of the junction differs, possibly owing to a read error. V is TRBV5-1 and J is TRBJ2-5; TRBD1 aligns across 8 bases. Germline-derived CDR1 and CDR2 are SGHRS and YFSETQ. The CDR3 consists of 14 residues. This CDR3 reads CASSLGTGQETQYF. The CDR3 nucleotides are TGTGCCAGCAGTCTAGGGACAGGCCAAGAGACCCAGTACTTC.

This chain links TRBV6-6 with TRBJ1-1; D possibly corresponds to TRBD1 (5 bases). CDR1 is MNHNY and CDR2 is SVGAGI in the germline V gene (reference sequence). Trimming cost V 2 bases and J 0 bases, with 10 bases left between them. The CDR3 consists of 15 residues. The DNA of the CDR3 is TGTGCCAGCAGTTACCGGGGGTCGATGAACACTGAAGCTTTCTTT. Protein: CASSYRGSMNTEAFF.

This chain links TRBV4-2 with TRBJ2-5, with TRBD2 matching 8 bases. The J segment lost 6 bases and the V segment lost 0 bases, leaving 6 bases of the junction unmatched. The germline gives CDR1 LGHNA, CDR2 YNFKEQ. This CDR3 spans 15 amino acids. The CDR3 DNA reads as TGTGCCAGCAGCCAAGAAAGGACTAGCACCCAGACCCAGTACTTC. Encoded protein: CASSQERTSTQTQYF.

This chain links TRBV7-2 with TRBJ2-5; a possible D gene is TRBD2 (6 bases). Per the germline V gene, CDR1 is SGHTA and CDR2 is FQGNSA. V was shortened by 3 bases and J by 4 bases, with 15 bases between the two germline ends. This CDR3 spans 15 amino acids. The CDR3 region has the DNA TGTGCCAGCAGCTTGGGGGGTACGGGTGGAGAGACCCAGTACTTC. Its translation is CASSLGGTGGETQYF. The full variable domain, completed using reference TRBV7-2 and TRBJ2-5, is GAGVSQSPSNKVTEKGKDVELRCDPISGHTALYWYRQSLGQGLEFLIYFQGNSAPDKSGLPSDRFSAERTGGSVSTLTIQRTQQEDSAVYLCASSLGGTGGETQYFGPGTRLLVL.

The chain uses TRBV7-9 and TRBJ2-7; TRBD2 matches 9 bases. The trim removed 7 bases at V and 4 bases at J, leaving 14 bases unmatched. The CDR3 length is 16 residues. CDR1 and CDR2 (germline): SEHNR, FQNEAQ (reference sequence). CDR3 sequence reads: CASKPVTGTSSYEQYF. CDR3 bases: TGTGCCAGCAAGCCCGTCACCGGGACTAGCTCTTACGAGCAGTACTTC.

This chain joins TRBV6-5 and TRBJ1-2, with D perhaps matching TRBD1 (6 bases). The CDR3 loop spans 14 amino acids. Germline-derived CDR1 and CDR2 are MNHEY and SVGAGI. Trimming removed 0 bases from V and 4 bases from J, with 9 bases in between. In DNA, the CDR3 is TGTGCCAGCAGTTACTCGTCGGACAGCTATGGCTACACCTTC. Encoded protein: CASSYSSDSYGYTF.

Note on this clonotype: This could be a read error, since a much larger clone is one nucleotide away. The J gene is TRBJ2-3, the V gene TRBV18; D might be TRBD2 (5 bases). The CDR3 extends over 13 amino acids. Germline V gives CDR1 KGHSH, CDR2 LQKENI. The V end lost 0 bases, the J end lost 5 bases, and 6 bases lay between the germline ends. CDR3 residues: CASSPPEGDTQYF. CDR3 coding DNA: TGTGCCAGCTCACCACCCGAGGGAGATACGCAGTATTTT.